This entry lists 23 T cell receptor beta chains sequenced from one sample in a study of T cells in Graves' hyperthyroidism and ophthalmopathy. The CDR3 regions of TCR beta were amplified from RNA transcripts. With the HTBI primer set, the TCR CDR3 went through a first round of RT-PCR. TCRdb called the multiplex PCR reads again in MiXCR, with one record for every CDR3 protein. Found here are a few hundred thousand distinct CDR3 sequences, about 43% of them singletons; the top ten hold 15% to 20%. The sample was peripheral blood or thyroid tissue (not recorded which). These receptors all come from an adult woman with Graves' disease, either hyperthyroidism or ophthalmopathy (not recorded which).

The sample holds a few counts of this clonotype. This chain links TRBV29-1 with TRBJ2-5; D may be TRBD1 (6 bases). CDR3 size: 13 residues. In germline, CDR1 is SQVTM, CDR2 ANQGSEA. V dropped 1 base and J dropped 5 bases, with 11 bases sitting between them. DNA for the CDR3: TGCAGCGTTGAAGGGGGCAGGGGTGAGACCCAGTACTTC. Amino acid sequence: CSVEGGRGETQYF. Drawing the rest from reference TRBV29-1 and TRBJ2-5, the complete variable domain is SAVISQKPSRDICQRGTSLTIQCQVDSQVTMMFWYRQQPGQSLTLIATANQGSEATYESGFVIDKFPISRPNLTFSTLTVSNMSPEDSSIYLCSVEGGRGETQYFGPGTRLLVL.

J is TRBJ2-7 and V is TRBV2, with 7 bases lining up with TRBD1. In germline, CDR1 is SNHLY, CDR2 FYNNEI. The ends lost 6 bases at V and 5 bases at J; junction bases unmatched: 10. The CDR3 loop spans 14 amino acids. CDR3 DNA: TGTGCCAGCAGCTTACGCGGACAGGTCCACGAGCAGTACTTC. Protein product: CASSLRGQVHEQYF.

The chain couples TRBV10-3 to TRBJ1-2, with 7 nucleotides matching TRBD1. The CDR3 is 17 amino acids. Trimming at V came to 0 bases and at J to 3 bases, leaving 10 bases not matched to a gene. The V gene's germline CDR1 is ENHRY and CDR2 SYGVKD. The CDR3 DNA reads TGTGCCATCAGTGAGTCCGGTCGAGGGGACAGCTACTATGGCTACACCTTC. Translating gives CAISESGRGDSYYGYTF.

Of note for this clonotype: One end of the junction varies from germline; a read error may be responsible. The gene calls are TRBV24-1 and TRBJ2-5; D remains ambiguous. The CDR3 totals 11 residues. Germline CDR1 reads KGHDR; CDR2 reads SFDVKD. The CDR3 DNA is TGTGTCACCCGGGTTCGGGAGACCCAGTACTTC. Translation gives CVTRVRETQYF.

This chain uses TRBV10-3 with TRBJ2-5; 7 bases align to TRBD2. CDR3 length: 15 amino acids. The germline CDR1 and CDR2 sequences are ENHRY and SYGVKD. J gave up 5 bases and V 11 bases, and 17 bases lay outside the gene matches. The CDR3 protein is CAVLRGVGAEETQYF. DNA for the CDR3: TGTGCCGTCCTCCGGGGGGTGGGAGCGGAGGAGACCCAGTACTTC.

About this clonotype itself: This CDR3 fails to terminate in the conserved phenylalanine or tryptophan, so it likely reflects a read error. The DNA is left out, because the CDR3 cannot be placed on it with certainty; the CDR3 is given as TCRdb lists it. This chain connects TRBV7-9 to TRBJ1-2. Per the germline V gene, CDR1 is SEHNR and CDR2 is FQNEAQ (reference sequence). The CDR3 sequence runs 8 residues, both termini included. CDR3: CASSLGSI.

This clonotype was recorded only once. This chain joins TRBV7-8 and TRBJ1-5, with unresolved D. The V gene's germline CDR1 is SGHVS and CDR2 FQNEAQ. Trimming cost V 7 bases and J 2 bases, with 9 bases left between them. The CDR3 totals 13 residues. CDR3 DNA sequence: TGTGCCAGCACCCAGAGGGGCAATCAGCCCCAGCATTTT. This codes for CASTQRGNQPQHF.

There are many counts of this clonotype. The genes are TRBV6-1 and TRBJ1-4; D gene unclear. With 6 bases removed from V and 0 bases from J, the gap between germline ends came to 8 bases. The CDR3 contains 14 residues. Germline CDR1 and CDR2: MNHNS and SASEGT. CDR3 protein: CASRSGATNEKLFF. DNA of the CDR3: TGTGCCAGCAGGTCAGGAGCAACTAATGAAAAACTGTTTTTT.

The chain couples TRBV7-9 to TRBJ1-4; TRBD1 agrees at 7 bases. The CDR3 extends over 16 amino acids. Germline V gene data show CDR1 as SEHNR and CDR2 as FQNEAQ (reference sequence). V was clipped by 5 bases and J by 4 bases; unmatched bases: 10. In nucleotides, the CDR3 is TGTGCCAGCAGCACTAGTGACAGGGTGATTAATGAAAAACTGTTTTTT. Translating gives CASSTSDRVINEKLFF.

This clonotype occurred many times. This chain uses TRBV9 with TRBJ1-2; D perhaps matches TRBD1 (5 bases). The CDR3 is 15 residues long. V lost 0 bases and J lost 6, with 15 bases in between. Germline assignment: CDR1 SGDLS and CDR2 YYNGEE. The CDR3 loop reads CASSVDWGGVDGYTF. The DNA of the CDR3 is TGTGCCAGCAGCGTAGATTGGGGGGGAGTCGATGGCTACACCTTC.

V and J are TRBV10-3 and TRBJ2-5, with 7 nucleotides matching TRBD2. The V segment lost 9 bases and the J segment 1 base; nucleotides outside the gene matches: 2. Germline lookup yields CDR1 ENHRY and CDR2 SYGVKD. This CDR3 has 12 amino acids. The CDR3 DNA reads TGTGCCATTACTAGCGTCCAAGAGACCCAGTACTTC. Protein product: CAITSVQETQYF.

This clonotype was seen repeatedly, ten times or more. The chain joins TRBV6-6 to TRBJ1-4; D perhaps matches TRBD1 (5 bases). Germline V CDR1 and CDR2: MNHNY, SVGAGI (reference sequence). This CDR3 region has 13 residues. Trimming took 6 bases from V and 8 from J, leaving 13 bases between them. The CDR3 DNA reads TGTGCCAGCAGCCCTCAGGGATACGAAAAACTGTTTTTT. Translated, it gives CASSPQGYEKLFF.

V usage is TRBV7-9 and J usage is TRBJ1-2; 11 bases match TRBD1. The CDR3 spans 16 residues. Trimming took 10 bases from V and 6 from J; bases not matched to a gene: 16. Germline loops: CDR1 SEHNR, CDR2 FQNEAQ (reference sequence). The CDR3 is CATNLKGGQGVNGYTF. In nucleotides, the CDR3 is TGTGCCACTAACTTGAAGGGGGGACAGGGGGTGAATGGCTACACCTTC.

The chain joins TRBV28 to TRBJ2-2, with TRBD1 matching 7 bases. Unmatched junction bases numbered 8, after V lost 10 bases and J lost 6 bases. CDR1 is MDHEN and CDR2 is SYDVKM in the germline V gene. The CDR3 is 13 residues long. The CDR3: CATEGGRSGELFF. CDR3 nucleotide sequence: TGTGCCACCGAAGGGGGCAGGTCCGGGGAGCTGTTTTTT.

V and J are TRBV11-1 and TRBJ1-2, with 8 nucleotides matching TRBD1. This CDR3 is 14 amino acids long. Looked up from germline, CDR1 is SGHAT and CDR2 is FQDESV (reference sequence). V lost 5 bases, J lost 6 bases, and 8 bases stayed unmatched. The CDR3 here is CASSPPVTGDGYTF. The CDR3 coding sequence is TGTGCCAGCAGCCCTCCGGTGACAGGGGATGGCTACACCTTC.

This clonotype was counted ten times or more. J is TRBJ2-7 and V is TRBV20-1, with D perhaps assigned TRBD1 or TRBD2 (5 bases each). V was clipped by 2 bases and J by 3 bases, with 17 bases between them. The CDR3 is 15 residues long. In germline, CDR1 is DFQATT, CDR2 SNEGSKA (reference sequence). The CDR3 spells CSARISGDPLYEQYF. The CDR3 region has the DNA TGCAGTGCTAGAATCTCCGGGGACCCCCTCTACGAGCAGTACTTC.

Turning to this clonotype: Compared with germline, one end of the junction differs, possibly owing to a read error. In DNA, the CDR3 is TGCAGTGCTAGAGTCATACAGCACACTGAAGCTGTCTTT. This encodes CSARVIQHTEAVF. The V and J genes are TRBV20-1 and TRBJ1-1; D gene uncertain. Germline V CDR1 and CDR2: DFQATT, SNEGSKA (reference sequence). The CDR3 covers 13 residues.

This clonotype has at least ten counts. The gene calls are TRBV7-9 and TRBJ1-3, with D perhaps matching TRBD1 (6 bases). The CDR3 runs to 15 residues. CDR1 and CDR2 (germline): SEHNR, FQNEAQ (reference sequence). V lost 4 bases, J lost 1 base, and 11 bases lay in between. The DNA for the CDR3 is TGTGCCAGCAGCTCTTTTACAGGGTCTGGAAACACCATATATTTT. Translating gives CASSSFTGSGNTIYF.

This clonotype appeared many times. DNA for the CDR3: TGCGCCAGCAGCTTGGAGGGGGGGAATCAGCCCCAGCATTTT. Its translation is CASSLEGGNQPQHF. The chain combines TRBV5-1 with TRBJ1-5; possible D gene TRBD1, 6 bases. The CDR3 spans 14 residues. Germline CDR1 reads SGHRS; CDR2 reads YFSETQ. Trimming removed 0 bases at V and 4 bases at J, with 8 bases between.

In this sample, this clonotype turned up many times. CDR3 sequence reads: CASTPDGGLGETQYF. Here the CDR3 DNA reads TGTGCCAGCACCCCTGATGGGGGTTTGGGAGAGACCCAGTACTTC. The J gene is TRBJ2-5, the V gene TRBV5-4; perhaps D is TRBD1 or TRBD2 (5 bases each). The germline V gene encodes CDR1 SGHNT and CDR2 YYREEE (reference sequence). The CDR3 length is 15 residues. V was shortened by 6 bases and J by 4 bases, with 19 bases between the two germline ends. Supplemented by reference TRBV5-4 and TRBJ2-5, the full variable domain reads ETGVTQSPTHLIKTRGQQVTLRCSSQSGHNTVSWYQQALGQGPQFIFQYYREEENGRGNFPPRFSGLQFPNYSSELNVNALELDDSALYLCASTPDGGLGETQYFGPGTRLLVL.

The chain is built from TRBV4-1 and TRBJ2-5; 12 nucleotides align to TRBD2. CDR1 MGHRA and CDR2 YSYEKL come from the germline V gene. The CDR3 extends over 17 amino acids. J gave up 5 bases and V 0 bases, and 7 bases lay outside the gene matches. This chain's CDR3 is CASSQELRTSGTETQYF. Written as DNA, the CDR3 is TGCGCCAGCAGCCAAGAATTGAGGACTAGCGGGACGGAGACCCAGTACTTC.

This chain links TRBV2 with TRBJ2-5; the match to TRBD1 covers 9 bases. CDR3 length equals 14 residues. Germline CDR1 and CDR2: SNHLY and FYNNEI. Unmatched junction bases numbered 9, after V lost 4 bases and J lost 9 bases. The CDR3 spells CASSVGQGYQPQYF. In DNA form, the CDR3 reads TGTGCCAGCAGTGTTGGACAGGGGTATCAGCCCCAGTACTTC.

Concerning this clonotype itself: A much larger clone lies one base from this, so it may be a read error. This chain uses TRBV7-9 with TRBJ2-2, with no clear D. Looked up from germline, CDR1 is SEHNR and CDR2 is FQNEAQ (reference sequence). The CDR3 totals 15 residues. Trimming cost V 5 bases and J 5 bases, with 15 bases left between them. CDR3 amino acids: CASSQNQTLTGELFF. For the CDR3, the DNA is TGTGCCAGCAGCCAAAATCAAACGCTAACCGGGGAGCTGTTTTTT.